This TCR beta chain comes out of a study of T cells after yellow fever vaccination. Study-wide points: Primary-vaccination clones mostly resurfaced post-booster (96% CD4, under 90% CD8). Peaking faster, on day 5 versus 15, the secondary response was nonetheless weaker. The bulk population could contribute abundant contaminating clonotypes to FACS-sorted repertoires.

This clonotype showed up many times. Its antigen remains unidentified. UMIs and a universal primer site were added when TCR cDNA was made by 5'RACE template switching. TCRdb reprocessed the 5' RACE reads via MiXCR and lists one record per CDR3 protein. Counted here are approximately 110,000 distinct CDR3 sequences, 6% to 8% occurring once; the ten biggest clones make up roughly 2.6%. The ends were cut back, 6 bases at V and 5 bases at J, with 13 bases in the middle. Germline CDR1 reads ENHRY; CDR2 reads SYGVKD. The CDR3 extends over 13 amino acids. The source of this sequence is a man aged 18 to 29 who received the YFV17D yellow fever vaccine. The sequencing here drew on CD4+ T cells sorted from PBMCs, taken 9 to 11 days after the first yellow fever vaccination. This chain joins TRBV10-3 and TRBJ1-1; D remains unclear. The CDR3 bases are TGTGCCATCAGCCTGCTCGGATGGACTGAAGCTTTCTTT. Protein sequence: CAISLLGWTEAFF.